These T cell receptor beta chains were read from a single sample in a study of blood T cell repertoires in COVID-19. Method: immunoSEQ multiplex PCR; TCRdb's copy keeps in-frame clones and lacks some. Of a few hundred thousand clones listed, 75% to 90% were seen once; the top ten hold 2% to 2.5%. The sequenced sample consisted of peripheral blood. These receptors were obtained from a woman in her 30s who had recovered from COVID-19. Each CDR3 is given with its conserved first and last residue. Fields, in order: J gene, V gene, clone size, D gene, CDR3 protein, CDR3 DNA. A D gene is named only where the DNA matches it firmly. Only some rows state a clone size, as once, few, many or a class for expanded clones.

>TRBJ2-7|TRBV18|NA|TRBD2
CASTTSGAAYEQYF
TGTGCCAGCACCACTAGCGGAGCCGCCTACGAGCAGTACTTC
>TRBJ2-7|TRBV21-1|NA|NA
CASSKAREGDSYEQYF
TGTGCCAGCAGCAAAGCCCGTGAAGGGGACTCCTACGAGCAGTACTTC
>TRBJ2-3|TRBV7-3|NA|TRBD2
CASSLLAGGVDTQYF
TGTGCCAGCAGCTTACTAGCGGGTGGGGTAGATACGCAGTATTTT
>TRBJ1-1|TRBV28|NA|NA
CASSLRQGANTEAFF
TGTGCCAGCAGTTTAAGGCAGGGCGCGAACACTGAAGCTTTCTTT
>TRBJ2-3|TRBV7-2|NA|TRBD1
CASSPQGRTDTQYF
TGTGCCAGCAGCCCACAGGGGCGCACAGATACGCAGTATTTT
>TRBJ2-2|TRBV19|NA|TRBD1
CASSIQGLGESGELFF
TGTGCCAGTAGCATACAGGGGTTGGGAGAATCGGGGGAGCTGTTTTTT
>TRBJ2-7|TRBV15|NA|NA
CATSRGDSVYEQYF
TGTGCCACCAGCAGAGGGGACTCCGTCTACGAGCAGTACTTC
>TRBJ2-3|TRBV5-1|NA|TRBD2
CASNRLAAGNTQYF
TGCGCCAGCAACCGACTAGCGGCAGGGAATACGCAGTATTTT
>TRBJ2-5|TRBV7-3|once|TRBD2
CASSLRGRPQETQYF
TGTGCCAGCAGCTTACGCGGGAGGCCCCAAGAGACCCAGTACTTC
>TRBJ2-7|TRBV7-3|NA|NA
CASSLTGGLGAEQYF
TGTGCCAGCAGCTTAACGGGAGGCCTAGGGGCCGAGCAGTACTTC
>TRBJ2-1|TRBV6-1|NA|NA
CASSEMGHGLPDEQFF
TGTGCCAGCAGTGAAATGGGCCACGGCCTCCCCGATGAGCAGTTCTTC
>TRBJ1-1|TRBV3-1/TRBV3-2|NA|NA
CASSHPSKGNEAFF
TGTGCCAGCAGCCATCCCTCCAAGGGGAATGAAGCTTTCTTT
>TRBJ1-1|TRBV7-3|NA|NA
CASSFQGNTEAFF
TGTGCCAGCAGCTTCCAGGGGAACACTGAAGCTTTCTTT
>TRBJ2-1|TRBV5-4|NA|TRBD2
CASSSPPGTTNEQFF
TGTGCCAGCAGCTCGCCCCCCGGGACTACCAATGAGCAGTTCTTC
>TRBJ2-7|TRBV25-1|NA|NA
CATPEPFLSYEQYF
TGTGCCACCCCCGAGCCATTTCTATCCTACGAGCAGTACTTC
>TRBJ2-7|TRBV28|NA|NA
CASSTAGSSYEQYF
TGTGCCAGCAGTACTGCAGGAAGCTCCTACGAGCAGTACTTC
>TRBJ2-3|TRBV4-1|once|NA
CASSQDSGVTQYF
TGCGCCAGCAGCCAAGATTCAGGGGTTACGCAGTATTTT
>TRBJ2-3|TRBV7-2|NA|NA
CASSPVLESTDTQYF
TGTGCCAGCAGCCCCGTATTGGAGAGCACAGATACGCAGTATTTT
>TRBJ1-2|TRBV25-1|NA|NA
CASSPRDMLYGYTF
TGTGCCAGCAGTCCTCGGGACATGCTCTATGGCTACACCTTC
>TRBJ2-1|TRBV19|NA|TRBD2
CASLAGGPHNEQFF
TGTGCCAGTCTAGCGGGAGGGCCGCACAATGAGCAGTTCTTC
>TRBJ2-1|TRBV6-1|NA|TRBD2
CASSGLAGGLGYNEQFF
TGTGCCAGCAGTGGACTAGCGGGAGGGCTAGGGTACAATGAGCAGTTCTTC
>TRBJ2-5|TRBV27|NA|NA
CASSFRERETQYF
TGTGCCAGCAGTTTTCGGGAACGAGAGACCCAGTACTTC
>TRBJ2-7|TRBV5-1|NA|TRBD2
CASSRTSGPAYEQYF
TGCGCCAGCAGCCGGACTAGCGGGCCCGCCTACGAGCAGTACTTC
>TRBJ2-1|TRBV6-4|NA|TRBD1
CASSLTGGSYNEQFF
TGTGCCAGCAGCCTCACAGGGGGCTCCTACAATGAGCAGTTCTTC
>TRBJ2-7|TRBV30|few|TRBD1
CAWGVGTGIYEQYF
TGTGCCTGGGGGGTGGGGACAGGAATCTACGAGCAGTACTTC
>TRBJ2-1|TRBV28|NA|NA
CASSISSAGIFTEQFF
TGTGCCAGCAGTATTAGTTCGGCGGGTATTTTCACTGAGCAGTTCTTC
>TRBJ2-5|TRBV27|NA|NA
CASGKIQGKEGETQYF
TGTGCCAGCGGAAAAATACAGGGAAAAGAAGGAGAGACCCAGTACTTC
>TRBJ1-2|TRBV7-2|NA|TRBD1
CASSLGTGNNYGYTF
TGTGCCAGCAGCTTAGGGACAGGCAATAACTATGGCTACACCTTC
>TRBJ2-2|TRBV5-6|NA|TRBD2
CASSFSGTSGSGELFF
TGTGCCAGCAGCTTTTCCGGGACTAGCGGGAGCGGGGAGCTGTTTTTT
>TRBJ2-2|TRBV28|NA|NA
CASSLWIRQGRDTGELFF
TGTGCCAGCAGTTTATGGATAAGACAGGGGAGGGACACCGGGGAGCTGTTTTTT
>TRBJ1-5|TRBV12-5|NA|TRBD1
CASGTGVANQPQHF
TGTGCTAGTGGAACAGGGGTTGCAAATCAGCCCCAGCATTTT
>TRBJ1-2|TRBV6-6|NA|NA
CASSYLRQDYGYTF
TGTGCCAGCAGTTACCTCCGACAGGACTATGGCTACACCTTC
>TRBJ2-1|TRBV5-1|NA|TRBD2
CASSLGAGGSNEQFF
TGCGCCAGCAGCTTAGGAGCGGGGGGGTCAAATGAGCAGTTCTTC
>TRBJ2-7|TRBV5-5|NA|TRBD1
CASSRDRGNEQYF
TGTGCCAGCAGCCGGGACAGGGGCAACGAGCAGTACTTC
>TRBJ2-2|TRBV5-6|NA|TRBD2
CASSFLAGAGTGELFF
TGTGCCAGCAGTTTTCTAGCGGGAGCTGGGACCGGGGAGCTGTTTTTT
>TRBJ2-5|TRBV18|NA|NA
CASSANREETQYF
TGTGCCAGCTCGGCCAACAGGGAAGAGACCCAGTACTTC
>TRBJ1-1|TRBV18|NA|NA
CASSPSRDMVPEAFF
TGTGCCAGCTCACCATCCCGGGACATGGTTCCTGAAGCTTTCTTT
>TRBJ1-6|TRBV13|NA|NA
CASSLNQGRNSPLHF
TGTGCCAGCAGCTTAAATCAGGGGCGGAATTCACCCCTCCACTTT
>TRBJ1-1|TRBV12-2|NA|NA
CASRLGQFCEAFF
TGTGCAAGTCGCTTAGGACAGTTCTGTGAAGCTTTCTTT
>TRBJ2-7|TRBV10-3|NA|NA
CAISELAGYEQYF
TGTGCCATCAGTGAACTAGCCGGGTACGAGCAGTACTTC
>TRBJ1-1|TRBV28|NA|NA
CASQGNTEAFF
TGTGCCAGCCAGGGGAATACTGAAGCTTTCTTT
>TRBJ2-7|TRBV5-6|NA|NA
CASSSQADSYEQYF
TGTGCCAGCAGCTCTCAGGCCGACTCCTACGAGCAGTACTTC
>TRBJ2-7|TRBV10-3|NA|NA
CAISESQGVSYEQYF
TGTGCCATCAGTGAGTCCCAGGGTGTCTCCTACGAGCAGTACTTC
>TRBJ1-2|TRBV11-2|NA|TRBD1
CASSELRTGRSGYTF
TGTGCCAGCAGCGAACTACGGACAGGGAGGAGTGGCTACACCTTC
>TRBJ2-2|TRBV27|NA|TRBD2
CASSLWQGSLAGAGELFF
TGTGCCAGCAGTTTATGGCAGGGGAGCCTAGCGGGAGCCGGGGAGCTGTTTTTT
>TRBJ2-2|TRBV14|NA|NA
CASSQVRQASNTGELFF
TGTGCCAGCAGCCAAGTACGGCAGGCTTCAAACACCGGGGAGCTGTTTTTT
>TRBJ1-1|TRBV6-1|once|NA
CASSEQRGTEAFF
TGTGCCAGCAGTGAACAACGAGGGACTGAAGCTTTCTTT
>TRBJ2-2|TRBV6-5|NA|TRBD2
CASSRGGITGELFF
TGTGCCAGCAGTCGGGGGGGCATCACCGGGGAGCTGTTTTTT
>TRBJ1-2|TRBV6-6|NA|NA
CASGQFNYGYTF
TGTGCCAGCGGACAGTTTAACTATGGCTACACCTTC
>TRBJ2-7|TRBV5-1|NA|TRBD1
CASSLGGTGEYEQYF
TGCGCCAGCAGCTTGGGTGGGACAGGGGAGTACGAGCAGTACTTC